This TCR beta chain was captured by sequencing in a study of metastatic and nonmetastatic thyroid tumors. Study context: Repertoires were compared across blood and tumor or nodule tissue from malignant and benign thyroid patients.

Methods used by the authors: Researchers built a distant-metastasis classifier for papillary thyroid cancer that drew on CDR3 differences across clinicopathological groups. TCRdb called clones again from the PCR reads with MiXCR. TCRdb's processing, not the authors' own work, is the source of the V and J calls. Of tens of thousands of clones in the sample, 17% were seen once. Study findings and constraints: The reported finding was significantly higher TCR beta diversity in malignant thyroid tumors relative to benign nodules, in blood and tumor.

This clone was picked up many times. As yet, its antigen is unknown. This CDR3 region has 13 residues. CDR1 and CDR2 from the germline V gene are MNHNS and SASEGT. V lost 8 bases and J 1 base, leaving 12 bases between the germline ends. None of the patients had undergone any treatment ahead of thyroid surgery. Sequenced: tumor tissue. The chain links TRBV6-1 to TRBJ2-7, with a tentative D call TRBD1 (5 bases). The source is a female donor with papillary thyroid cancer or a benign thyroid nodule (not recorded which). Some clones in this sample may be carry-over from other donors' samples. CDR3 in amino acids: CASHDSPSYEQYF. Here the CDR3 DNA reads TGTGCCAGCCACGACAGCCCTTCCTACGAGCAGTACTTC.